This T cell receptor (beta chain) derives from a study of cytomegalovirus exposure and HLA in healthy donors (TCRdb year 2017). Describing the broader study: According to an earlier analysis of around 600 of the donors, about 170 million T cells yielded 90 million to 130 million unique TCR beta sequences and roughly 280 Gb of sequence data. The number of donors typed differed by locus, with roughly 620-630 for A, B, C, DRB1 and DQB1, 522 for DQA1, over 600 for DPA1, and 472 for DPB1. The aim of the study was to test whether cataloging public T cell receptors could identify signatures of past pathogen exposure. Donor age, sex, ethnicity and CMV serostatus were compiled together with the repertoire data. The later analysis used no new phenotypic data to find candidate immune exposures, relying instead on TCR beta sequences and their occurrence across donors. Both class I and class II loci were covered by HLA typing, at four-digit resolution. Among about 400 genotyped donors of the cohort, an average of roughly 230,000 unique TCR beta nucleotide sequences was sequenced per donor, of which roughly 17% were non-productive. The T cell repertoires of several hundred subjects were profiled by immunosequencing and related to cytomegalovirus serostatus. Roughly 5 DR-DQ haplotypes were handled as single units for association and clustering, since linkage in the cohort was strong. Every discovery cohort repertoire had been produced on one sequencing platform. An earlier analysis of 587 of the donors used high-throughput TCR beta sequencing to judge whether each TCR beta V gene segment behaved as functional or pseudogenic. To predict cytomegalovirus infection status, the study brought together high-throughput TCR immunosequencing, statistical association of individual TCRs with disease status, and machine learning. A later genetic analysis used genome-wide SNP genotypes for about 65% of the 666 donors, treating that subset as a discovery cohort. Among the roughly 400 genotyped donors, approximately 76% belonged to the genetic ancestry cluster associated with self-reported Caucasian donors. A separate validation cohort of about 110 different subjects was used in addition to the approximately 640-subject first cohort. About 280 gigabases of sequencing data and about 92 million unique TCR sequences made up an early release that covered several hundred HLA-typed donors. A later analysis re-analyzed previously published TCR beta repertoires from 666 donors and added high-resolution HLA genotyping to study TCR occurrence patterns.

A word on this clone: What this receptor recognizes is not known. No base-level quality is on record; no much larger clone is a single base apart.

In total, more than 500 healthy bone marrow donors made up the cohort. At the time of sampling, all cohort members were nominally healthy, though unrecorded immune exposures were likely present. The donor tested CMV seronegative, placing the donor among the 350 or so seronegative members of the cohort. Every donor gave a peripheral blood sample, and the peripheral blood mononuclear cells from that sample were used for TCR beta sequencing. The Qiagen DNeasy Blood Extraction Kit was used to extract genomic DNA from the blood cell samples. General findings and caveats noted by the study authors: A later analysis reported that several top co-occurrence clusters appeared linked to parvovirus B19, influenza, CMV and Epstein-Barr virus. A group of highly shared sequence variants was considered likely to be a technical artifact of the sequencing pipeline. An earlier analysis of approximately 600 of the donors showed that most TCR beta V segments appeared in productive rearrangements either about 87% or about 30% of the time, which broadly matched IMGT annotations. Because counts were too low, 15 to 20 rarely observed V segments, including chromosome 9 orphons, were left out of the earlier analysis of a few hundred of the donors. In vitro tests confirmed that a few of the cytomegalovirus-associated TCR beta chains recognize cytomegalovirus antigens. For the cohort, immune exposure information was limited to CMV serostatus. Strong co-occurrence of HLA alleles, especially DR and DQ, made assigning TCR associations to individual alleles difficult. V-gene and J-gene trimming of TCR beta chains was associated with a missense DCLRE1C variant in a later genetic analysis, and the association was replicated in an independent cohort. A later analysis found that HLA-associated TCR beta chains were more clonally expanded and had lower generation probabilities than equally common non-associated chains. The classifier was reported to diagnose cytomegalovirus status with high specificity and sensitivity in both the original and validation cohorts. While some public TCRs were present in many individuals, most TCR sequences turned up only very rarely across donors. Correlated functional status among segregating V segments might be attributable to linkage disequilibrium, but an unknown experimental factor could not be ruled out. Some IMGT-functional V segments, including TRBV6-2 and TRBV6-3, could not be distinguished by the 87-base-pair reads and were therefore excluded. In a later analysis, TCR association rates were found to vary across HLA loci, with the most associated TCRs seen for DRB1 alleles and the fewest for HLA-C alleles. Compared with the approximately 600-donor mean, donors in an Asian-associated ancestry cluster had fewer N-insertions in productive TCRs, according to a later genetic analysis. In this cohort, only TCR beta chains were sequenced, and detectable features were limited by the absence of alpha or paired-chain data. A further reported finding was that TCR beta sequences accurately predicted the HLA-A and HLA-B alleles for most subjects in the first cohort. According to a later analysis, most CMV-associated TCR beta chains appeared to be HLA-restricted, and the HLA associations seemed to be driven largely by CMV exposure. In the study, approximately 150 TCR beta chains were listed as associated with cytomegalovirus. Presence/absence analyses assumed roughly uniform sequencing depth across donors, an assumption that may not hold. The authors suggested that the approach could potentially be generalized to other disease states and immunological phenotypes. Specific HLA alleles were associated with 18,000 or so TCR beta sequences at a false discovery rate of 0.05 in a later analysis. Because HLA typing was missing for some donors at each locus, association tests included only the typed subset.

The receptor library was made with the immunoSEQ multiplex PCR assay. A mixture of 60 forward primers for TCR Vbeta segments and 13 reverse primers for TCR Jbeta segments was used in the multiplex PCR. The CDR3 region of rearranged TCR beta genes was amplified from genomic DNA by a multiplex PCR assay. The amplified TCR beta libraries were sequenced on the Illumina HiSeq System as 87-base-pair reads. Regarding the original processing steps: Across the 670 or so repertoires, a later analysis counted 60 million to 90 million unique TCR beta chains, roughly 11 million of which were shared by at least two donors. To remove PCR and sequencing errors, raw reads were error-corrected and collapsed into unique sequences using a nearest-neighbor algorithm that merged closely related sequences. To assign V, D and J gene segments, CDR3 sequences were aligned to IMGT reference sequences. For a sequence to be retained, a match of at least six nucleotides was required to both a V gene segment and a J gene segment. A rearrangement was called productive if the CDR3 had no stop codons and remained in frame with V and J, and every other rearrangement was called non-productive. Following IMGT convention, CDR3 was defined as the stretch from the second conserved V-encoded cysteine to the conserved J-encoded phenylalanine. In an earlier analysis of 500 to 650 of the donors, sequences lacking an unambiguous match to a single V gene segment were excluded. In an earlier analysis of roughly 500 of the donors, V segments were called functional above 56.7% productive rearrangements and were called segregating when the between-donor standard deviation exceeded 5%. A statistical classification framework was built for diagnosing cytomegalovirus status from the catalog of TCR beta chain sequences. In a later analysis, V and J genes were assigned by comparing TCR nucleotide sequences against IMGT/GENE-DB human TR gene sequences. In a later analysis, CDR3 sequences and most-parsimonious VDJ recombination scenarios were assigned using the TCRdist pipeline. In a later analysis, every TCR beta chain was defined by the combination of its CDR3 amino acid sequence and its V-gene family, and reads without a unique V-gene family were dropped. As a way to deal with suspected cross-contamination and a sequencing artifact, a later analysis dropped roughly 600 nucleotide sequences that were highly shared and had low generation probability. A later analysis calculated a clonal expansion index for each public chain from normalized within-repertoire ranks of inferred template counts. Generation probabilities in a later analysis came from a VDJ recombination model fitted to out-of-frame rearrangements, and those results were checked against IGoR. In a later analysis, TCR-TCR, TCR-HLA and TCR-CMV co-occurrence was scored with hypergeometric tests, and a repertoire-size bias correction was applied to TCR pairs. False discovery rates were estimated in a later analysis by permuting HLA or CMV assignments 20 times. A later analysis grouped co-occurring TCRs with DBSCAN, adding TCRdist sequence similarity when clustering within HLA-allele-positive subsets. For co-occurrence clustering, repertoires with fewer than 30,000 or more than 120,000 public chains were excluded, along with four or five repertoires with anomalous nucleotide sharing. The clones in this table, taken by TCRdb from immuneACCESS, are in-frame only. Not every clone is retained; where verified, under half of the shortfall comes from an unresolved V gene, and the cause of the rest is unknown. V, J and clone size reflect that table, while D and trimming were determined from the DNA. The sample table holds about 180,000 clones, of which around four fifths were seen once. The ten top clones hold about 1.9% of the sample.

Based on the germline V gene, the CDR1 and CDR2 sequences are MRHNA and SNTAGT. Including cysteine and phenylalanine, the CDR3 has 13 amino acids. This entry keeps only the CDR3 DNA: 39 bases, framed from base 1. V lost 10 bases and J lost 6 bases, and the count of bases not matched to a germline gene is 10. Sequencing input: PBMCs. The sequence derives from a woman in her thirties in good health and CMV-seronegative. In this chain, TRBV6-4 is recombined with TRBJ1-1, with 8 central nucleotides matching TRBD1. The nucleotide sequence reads TGTGCCAACAGCGTAAAACAGGGGGCTGAAGCTTTCTTT. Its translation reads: CANSVKQGAEAFF.